These 3 T cell receptor beta chains came from one sample sequenced in a study of Tregs in tolerant kidney transplant recipients. Clones were read by immunoSEQ multiplex PCR, and TCRdb kept only the in-frame ones, dropping some. The table has approximately 99,000 clones, 90% seen once. The material was CD4+ T cells from blood, obtained before the transplant. The receptor source for this set is a human donor who received a combined kidney and bone marrow transplant.

V and J are TRBV2 and TRBJ2-5; D ambiguous. Deletions cut 0 bases from V and 1 base from J, with 6 bases between. CDR1 and CDR2 from the germline V gene are SNHLY and FYNNEI. CDR3 size: 14 residues. The CDR3 loop is CASSEAQLQETQYF. Here the CDR3 DNA reads TGTGCCAGCAGTGAAGCGCAACTCCAAGAGACCCAGTACTTC. Together with reference TRBV2 and TRBJ2-5, the CDR3 gives the full variable domain: EPEVTQTPSHQVTQMGQEVILRCVPISNHLYFYWYRQILGQKVEFLVSFYNNEISEKSEIFDDQFSVERPDGSNFTLKIRSTKLEDSAMYFCASSEAQLQETQYFGPGTRLLVL.

This chain uses TRBV15 with TRBJ1-1, with 8 bases aligning to TRBD1. Trimming removed 1 base from V and 7 bases from J; junction bases left unmatched: 17. The CDR3 covers 18 residues. The germline V gene encodes CDR1 LNHNV and CDR2 YYDKDF (reference sequence). CDR3 residues: CATSRVEAGGRFWGEAFF. DNA of the CDR3: TGTGCCACCAGCAGAGTAGAGGCAGGGGGCCGTTTTTGGGGTGAAGCTTTCTTT. Full variable domain (remainder filled in from reference TRBV15 and TRBJ1-1): DAMVIQNPRYQVTQFGKPVTLSCSQTLNHNVMYWYQQKSSQAPKLLFHYYDKDFNNEADTPDNFQSRRPNTSFCFLDIRSPGLGDTAMYLCATSRVEAGGRFWGEAFFGQGTRLTVV.

The chain has TRBV6-5 and TRBJ2-2, with 9 bases fitting TRBD2. The germline V gene encodes CDR1 MNHEY and CDR2 SVGAGI. V lost 5 bases and J lost 5; bases outside the gene matches: 3. The CDR3 totals 14 residues. The CDR3 bases are TGTGCCAGCAGTAGCGGGAGGCCAACCGGGGAGCTGTTTTTT. Translation gives CASSSGRPTGELFF.